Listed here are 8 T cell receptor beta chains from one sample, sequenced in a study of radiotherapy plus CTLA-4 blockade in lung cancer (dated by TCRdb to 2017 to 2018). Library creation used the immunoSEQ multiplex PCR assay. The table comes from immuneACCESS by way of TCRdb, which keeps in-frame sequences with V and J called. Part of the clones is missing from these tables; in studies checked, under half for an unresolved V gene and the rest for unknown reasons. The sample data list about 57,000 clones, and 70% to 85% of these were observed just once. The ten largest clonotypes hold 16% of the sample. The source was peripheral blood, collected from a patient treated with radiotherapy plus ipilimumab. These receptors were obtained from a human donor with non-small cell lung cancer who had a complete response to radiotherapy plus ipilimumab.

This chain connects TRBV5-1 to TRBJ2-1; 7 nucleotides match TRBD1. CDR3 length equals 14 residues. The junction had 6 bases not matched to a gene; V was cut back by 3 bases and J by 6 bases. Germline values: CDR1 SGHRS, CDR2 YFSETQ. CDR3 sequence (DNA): TGCGCCAGCAGCTACGGACAGGCGATCAATGAGCAGTTCTTC. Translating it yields CASSYGQAINEQFF.

DNA of the CDR3: TGTGCCAGCAGCAAGGAGGGAGTGTGGAGGAGCTCTGGGGCCAACGTCCTGACTTTC. Translating gives CASSKEGVWRSSGANVLTF. This chain links TRBV27 with TRBJ2-6; tentatively, D is TRBD2 (6 bases). With 6 bases removed from V and 0 bases from J, the gap between germline ends came to 21 bases. CDR1 is MNHEY and CDR2 is SMNVEV in the germline V gene (reference sequence). The CDR3 consists of 19 residues.

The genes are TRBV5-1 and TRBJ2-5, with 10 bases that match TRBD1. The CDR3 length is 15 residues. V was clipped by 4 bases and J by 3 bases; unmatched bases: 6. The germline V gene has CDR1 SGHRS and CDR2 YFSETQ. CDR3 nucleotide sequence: TGCGCCAGCAGCCCGCAAGGGACAGGGGAAGAGACCCAGTACTTC. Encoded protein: CASSPQGTGEETQYF.

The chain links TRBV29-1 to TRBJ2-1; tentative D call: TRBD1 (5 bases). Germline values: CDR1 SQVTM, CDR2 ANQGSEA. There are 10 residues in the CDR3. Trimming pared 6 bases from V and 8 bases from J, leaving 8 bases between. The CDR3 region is CSVAGYEQFF. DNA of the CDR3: TGCAGCGTCGCAGGGTATGAGCAGTTCTTC.

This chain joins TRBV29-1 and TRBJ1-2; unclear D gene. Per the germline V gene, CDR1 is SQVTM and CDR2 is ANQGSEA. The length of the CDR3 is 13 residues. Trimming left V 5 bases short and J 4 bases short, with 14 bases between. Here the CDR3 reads CSVTWGGIYGYTF. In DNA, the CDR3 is TGCAGCGTTACTTGGGGAGGGATCTATGGCTACACCTTC.

The CDR3 DNA sequence: TGTGCCAGCAGCGTCCGCCCGGTTTCTAGGACCCAGTACTTC. This codes for CASSVRPVSRTQYF. The rearrangement uses TRBV9 and TRBJ2-5; unclear D gene. The ends were cut back, 2 bases at V and 7 bases at J, with 15 bases in the middle. Per the germline V gene, CDR1 is SGDLS and CDR2 is YYNGEE. This CDR3 contains 14 residues.

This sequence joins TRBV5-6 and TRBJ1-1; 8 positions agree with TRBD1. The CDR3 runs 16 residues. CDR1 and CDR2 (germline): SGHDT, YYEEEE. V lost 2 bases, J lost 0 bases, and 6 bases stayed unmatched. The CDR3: CASSFQDRDMNTEAFF. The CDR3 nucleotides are TGTGCCAGCAGCTTTCAGGACAGGGACATGAACACTGAAGCTTTCTTT.

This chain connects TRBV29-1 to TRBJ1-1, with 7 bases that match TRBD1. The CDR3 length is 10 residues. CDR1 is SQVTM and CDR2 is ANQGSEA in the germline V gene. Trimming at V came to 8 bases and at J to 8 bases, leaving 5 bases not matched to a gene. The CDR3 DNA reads TGCAGCACAGGGGTCGCGGAAGCTTTCTTT. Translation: CSTGVAEAFF.